These 26 T cell receptor beta chains originate from one sample sequenced in a study of identical twins. TCRdb fed the 5' RACE reads into MiXCR, producing one record per CDR3 protein. Of 150,000 or so distinct CDR3 sequences in the sample, approximately 4% were seen once. Input material: memory T cells sorted from blood. These receptors all come from a man between 18 and 29 years old in good health.

This clonotype was counted many times. The chain is built from TRBV5-1 and TRBJ2-2; D may be TRBD2 (6 bases). Trimming took off 4 bases at V and 7 bases at J, with 20 bases between the two ends. Germline lookup yields CDR1 SGHRS and CDR2 YFSETQ. The CDR3 spans 16 residues. CDR3 sequence (DNA): TGCGCCAGCAGCCCCAAGTGGAGACTAGAAGACGGGGAGCTGTTTTTT. It translates to CASSPKWRLEDGELFF.

This clonotype has ten or more counts. The chain recombines TRBV5-1 with TRBJ2-3; the D gene could be TRBD1 or TRBD2 (5 bases each). CDR1 and CDR2 from the germline V gene are SGHRS and YFSETQ. V shed 1 base and J shed 2 bases, with 8 bases lying between them. The CDR3 totals 14 residues. CDR3 nucleotide sequence: TGCGCCAGCAGCTTGTTGGGGGTCACAGATACGCAGTATTTT. Its protein is CASSLLGVTDTQYF.

This clonotype has a count of ten or more. The chain is built from TRBV20-1 and TRBJ1-5; no reliable D call. V shed 3 bases and J shed 3 bases, with 12 bases lying between them. In germline, CDR1 is DFQATT, CDR2 SNEGSKA (reference sequence). This CDR3 is built from 14 residues. CDR3 DNA: TGCAGTGCTAGCGAGGGATTCGTCAATCAGCCCCAGCATTTT. The encoded protein is CSASEGFVNQPQHF.

This clonotype has a count of ten or more. V and J are TRBV9 and TRBJ2-7, with D maybe TRBD1 (6 bases). Germline CDR1 and CDR2: SGDLS and YYNGEE. V gave up 4 bases and J gave up 2 bases, with 13 bases separating them. The CDR3 spans 14 residues. The CDR3 sequence is CASSPWDTTYEQYF. DNA for the CDR3: TGTGCCAGCAGCCCTTGGGACACTACCTACGAGCAGTACTTC.

This clonotype was observed many times. The chain links TRBV27 to TRBJ2-3; the D call may be TRBD1 or TRBD2 (5 bases each). From germline, CDR1 is MNHEY and CDR2 SMNVEV (reference sequence). CDR3 length: 15 amino acids. V lost 5 bases and J lost 2, with 14 bases in between. This CDR3 reads CASSLRDGNTDTQYF. In DNA form, the CDR3 reads TGTGCCAGCAGTCTACGGGACGGGAACACAGATACGCAGTATTTT.

Many counts were recorded for this clonotype. V and J are TRBV18 and TRBJ1-2, with TRBD1 identical over 10 bases. With V trimmed by 6 bases and J by 8 bases, 6 bases remained unmatched. CDR3 length: 13 amino acids. Germline V gene lookup returns CDR1 KGHSH and CDR2 LQKENI. CDR3 sequence: CASSQDRGRGYTF. DNA for the CDR3: TGTGCCAGCTCCCAAGACAGGGGGCGAGGCTACACCTTC.

This clonotype was detected only a few times. The genes are TRBV5-6 and TRBJ1-1; D remains unclear. Germline V gives CDR1 SGHDT, CDR2 YYEEEE. The length of the CDR3 is 13 residues. Trimming removed 5 bases from V and 4 bases from J, with 12 bases in between. The CDR3 DNA reads as TGTGCCAGCAGTCAGTTAAAAGGCACTGAAGCTTTCTTT. Protein sequence: CASSQLKGTEAFF.

The rearrangement joins TRBV20-1 to TRBJ2-1; 11 bases match TRBD2. Trimming cost V 6 bases and J 4 bases; bases outside gene matches: 8. The CDR3 is made up of 15 amino acids. The germline gives CDR1 DFQATT, CDR2 SNEGSKA (reference sequence). The CDR3 nucleotides are TGCAGTGCCGAACAGACTAGCGGGGTTTACAATGAGCAGTTCTTC. Translation: CSAEQTSGVYNEQFF.

As for this clonotype: A much larger clone is a single base away; this may be a read error. The conserved final phenylalanine or tryptophan is absent from the CDR3, which likely points to a read error. The chain couples TRBV6-5 to TRBJ1-2; a possible D gene is TRBD1 (5 bases). The CDR3 is 14 residues long. Germline-derived CDR1 and CDR2 are MNHEY and SVGAGI. Trimming shortened V by 4 bases and J by 7 bases, and 16 bases separated the two germline ends. CDR3 loop: CASSLGRPGGGYTI. As DNA, the CDR3 is TGTGCCAGCAGTTTGGGACGGCCGGGGGGTGGCTACACCATC.

This clonotype was seen many times. The rearrangement links TRBV3-1 to TRBJ2-3; D assignment may be TRBD1 or TRBD2 (5 bases each). The CDR3 has 16 amino acids. Germline V CDR1 and CDR2: LGHDT, YNNKEL (reference sequence). The V end lost 0 bases, the J end lost 4 bases, and 14 bases lay between the germline ends. CDR3 DNA: TGTGCCAGCAGCCAAGATCGACGTGGGACGTCAGATACGCAGTATTTT. It specifies CASSQDRRGTSDTQYF.

The CDR3 sequence is CASSQRLAGATGELFF. The CDR3, as DNA: TGCGCCAGCAGCCAACGACTAGCGGGGGCCACCGGGGAGCTGTTTTTT. This rearrangement joins TRBV4-3 to TRBJ2-2, with TRBD2 matching 12 bases. The V gene end was trimmed by 2 bases and the J gene end by 4 bases; junction bases not matched to a gene: 2. The V gene's germline CDR1 is LGHNA and CDR2 YSLEER. This CDR3 is 16 amino acids long.

This clonotype was recorded many times. The CDR3 region has the DNA TGTGCCAGCAGTTTCCAGACAGGGGGGAACACTGAAGCTTTCTTT. As protein: CASSFQTGGNTEAFF. The V and J genes are TRBV27 and TRBJ1-1; 9 nucleotides agree with TRBD1. Germline V lookup: CDR1 MNHEY, CDR2 SMNVEV (reference sequence). With 3 bases clipped from V and 1 base from J, the junction kept 3 bases outside the gene matches. This CDR3 has 15 residues.

In this sample, this clonotype turned up many times. V is TRBV10-3 and J is TRBJ2-5; 8 bases fit TRBD2. CDR1 and CDR2 (germline): ENHRY, SYGVKD. The J segment lost 4 bases and the V segment lost 2 bases, leaving 6 bases of the junction unmatched. This CDR3 has 15 amino acids. This CDR3 is CAISETGLAGETQYF. DNA for the CDR3: TGTGCCATCAGTGAGACGGGGCTAGCGGGAGAGACCCAGTACTTC.

This clonotype was counted at least ten times. V and J are TRBV20-1 and TRBJ1-1, with 9 bases that match TRBD1. The length of the CDR3 is 13 residues. Trimming took 5 bases from V and 4 from J; bases not matched to a gene: 5. Per the germline V gene, CDR1 is DFQATT and CDR2 is SNEGSKA (reference sequence). CDR3 in DNA: TGCAGTGCTCGTACAGGGGGCGGCACTGAAGCTTTCTTT. Residues: CSARTGGGTEAFF.

This clonotype has ten or more counts. This chain links TRBV7-9 with TRBJ2-5; TRBD1 is a possible D gene (6 bases). V was shortened by 5 bases and J by 5 bases, with 15 bases between the two germline ends. CDR3 length: 14 amino acids. CDR1 is SEHNR, CDR2 FQNEAQ, per germline (reference sequence). Here the CDR3 DNA reads TGTGCCAGCAGCATAGTTGGGGGCGCGGAGACCCAGTACTTC. It translates to CASSIVGGAETQYF.

This clonotype was found many times. The V gene is TRBV5-1, the J gene TRBJ2-5; 10 bases agree with TRBD2. With V trimmed by 0 bases and J by 5 bases, 7 bases remained unmatched. Germline V CDR1 and CDR2: SGHRS, YFSETQ. CDR3 length equals 16 residues. This CDR3 reads CASSLEASGSHETQYF. The CDR3 bases are TGCGCCAGCAGCTTGGAGGCTAGCGGGAGTCACGAGACCCAGTACTTC.

This clonotype was found many times. The chain links TRBV6-2 or TRBV6-3 to TRBJ2-7, with D possibly matching TRBD1 (5 bases). V was shortened by 7 bases and J by 0 bases, with 16 bases between the two germline ends. Germline loops: CDR1 MNHEY, CDR2 SVGEGT. The CDR3 loop spans 15 amino acids. Here the CDR3 reads CASIPRVSSSYEQYV. The CDR3, as DNA: TGTGCCAGCATTCCCAGGGTTTCAAGCTCCTACGAGCAGTACGTC.

This clonotype was recorded many times. CDR3 sequence: CASSQEQGSGNTIYF. CDR3 bases: TGCGCCAGCAGCCAAGAACAGGGGAGTGGAAACACCATATATTTT. The V gene is TRBV4-3, the J gene TRBJ1-3; 7 bases are a match to TRBD1. The CDR3 is 15 residues long. J gave up 3 bases and V 0 bases, and 2 bases lay outside the gene matches. Germline CDR1 reads LGHNA; CDR2 reads YSLEER.

In its sample, this clonotype was seen many times. The chain recombines TRBV10-3 with TRBJ1-3; the D is unclear. The CDR3 contains 11 residues. Germline CDR1 ENHRY, CDR2 SYGVKD. Trimming took off 4 bases at V and 10 bases at J, with 8 bases between the two ends. Written as DNA, the CDR3 is TGTGCCATCAGTGCTGGAGGGACCATATATTTT. Translation gives CAISAGGTIYF.

At least ten counts were recorded for this clonotype. The chain recombines TRBV2 with TRBJ2-3; 9 nucleotides line up with TRBD2. V lost 4 bases, J lost 4 bases, and 6 bases stayed unmatched. The CDR3 is made up of 15 amino acids. The germline V gene encodes CDR1 SNHLY and CDR2 FYNNEI. The CDR3 nucleotides read TGTGCCAGCAGTGGGATAGCGGGAGCTGCAGATACGCAGTATTTT. This gives the protein CASSGIAGAADTQYF.

This clonotype was observed at least ten times. This sequence joins TRBV20-1 and TRBJ1-1, with TRBD1 matching 7 bases. This CDR3 has 14 residues. Trimming took 0 bases from V and 1 from J; bases not matched to a gene: 2. From germline, CDR1 is DFQATT and CDR2 SNEGSKA (reference sequence). CDR3 in DNA: TGCAGTGCTAGAGATGGGACAGCGAACACTGAAGCTTTCTTT. Its translation: CSARDGTANTEAFF.

This clonotype showed up many times. V and J are TRBV20-1 and TRBJ1-4; D not certain. This CDR3 is 11 amino acids long. CDR1 and CDR2 (germline): DFQATT, SNEGSKA (reference sequence). Trimming pared 6 bases from V and 5 bases from J, leaving 7 bases between. The CDR3 DNA reads TGCAGTGCCGTTAGAAATGAAAAACTGTTTTTT. Protein: CSAVRNEKLFF.

The V gene is TRBV6-5, the J gene TRBJ2-2; the match to TRBD2 covers 12 bases. The V and J ends lost 3 bases and 5 bases, in that order; junction bases with no gene match: 13. The germline V gene encodes CDR1 MNHEY and CDR2 SVGAGI. The length of the CDR3 is 19 residues. CDR3 nucleotide sequence: TGTGCCAGCAGTTATTTCACTAGCGGGAGGCTTAAGGGAACCGGGGAGCTGTTTTTT. Amino acids: CASSYFTSGRLKGTGELFF.

This clonotype was seen ten or more times. The chain joins TRBV20-1 to TRBJ2-3, with 8 bases identical to TRBD2. The germline V gene has CDR1 DFQATT and CDR2 SNEGSKA (reference sequence). The length of the CDR3 is 15 residues. The V gene end was trimmed by 4 bases and the J gene end by 2 bases; junction bases not matched to a gene: 8. In DNA, the CDR3 is TGCAGTGCTATCCGAGCGGGAGCACTCACAGATACGCAGTATTTT. Translating gives CSAIRAGALTDTQYF.

This clonotype was counted at least ten times. The rearrangement joins TRBV12-3 or TRBV12-4 to TRBJ1-1, with TRBD1 identical over 8 bases. Trimming cost V 3 bases and J 0 bases; bases outside gene matches: 3. The CDR3 contains 15 residues. Written as DNA, the CDR3 is TGTGCCAGCAGTTTTCAGGGGGCTCTGAACACTGAAGCTTTCTTT. Its translation: CASSFQGALNTEAFF.

This clonotype occurred many times. The chain combines TRBV15 with TRBJ2-7, with D possibly being TRBD1 or TRBD2 (5 bases each). V lost 0 bases and J lost 7, with 13 bases in between. The germline V gene encodes CDR1 LNHNV and CDR2 YYDKDF (reference sequence). This CDR3 spans 14 amino acids. This CDR3 is CATSRENGALEQYF. CDR3 nucleotide sequence: TGTGCCACCAGCAGAGAGAACGGGGCCCTGGAGCAGTACTTC. The whole variable domain, remainder taken from reference TRBV15 and TRBJ2-7, is DAMVIQNPRYQVTQFGKPVTLSCSQTLNHNVMYWYQQKSSQAPKLLFHYYDKDFNNEADTPDNFQSRRPNTSFCFLDIRSPGLGDTAMYLCATSRENGALEQYFGPGTRLTVT.